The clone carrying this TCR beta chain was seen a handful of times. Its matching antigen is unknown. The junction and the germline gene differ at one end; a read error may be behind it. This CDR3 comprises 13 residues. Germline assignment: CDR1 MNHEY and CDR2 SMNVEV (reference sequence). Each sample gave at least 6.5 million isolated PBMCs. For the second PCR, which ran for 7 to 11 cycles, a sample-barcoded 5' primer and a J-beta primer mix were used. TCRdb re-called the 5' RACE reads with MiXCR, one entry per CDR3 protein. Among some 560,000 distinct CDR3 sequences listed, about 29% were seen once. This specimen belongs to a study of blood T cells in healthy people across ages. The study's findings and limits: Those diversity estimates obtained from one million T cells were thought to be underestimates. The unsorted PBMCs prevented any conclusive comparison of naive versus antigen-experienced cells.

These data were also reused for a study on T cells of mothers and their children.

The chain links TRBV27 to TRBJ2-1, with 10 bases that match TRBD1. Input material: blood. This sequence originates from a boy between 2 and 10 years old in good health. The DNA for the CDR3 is TGTGCCAGCAGTTTCCAGACAGGGGGCGAGCAGCACTTC. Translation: CASSFQTGGEQHF.